Sequencing of this T cell receptor beta chain was carried out in a study of cytomegalovirus exposure and HLA in healthy donors. Findings of the study overall: A later analysis found that most CMV-associated TCR beta chains appeared HLA-restricted. Most TCR sequences were rare, but some public TCRs occurred in many donors. In a later analysis, at a false discovery rate of 0.05, under 20,000 TCR beta sequences matched HLA alleles.

Germline CDR1 is GTSNPN and CDR2 is SVGIG (reference sequence). The CDR3 runs 11 residues. V dropped 1 base and J dropped 4 bases, with 5 bases sitting between them. For this clone: Its antigen is not known.

This PCR relied on a set of 60 Vbeta primers and 13 Jbeta primers. Profiled with immunoSEQ multiplex PCR; TCRdb holds only in-frame clones, not every one. The sample carries about 130,000 clones, less than 85% recorded once. The sequenced sample was PBMCs. This receptor was identified in a middle-aged man in good health and CMV-seronegative. The gene calls are TRBV30 and TRBJ2-7; D not resolved. CDR3 in DNA: TGTGCCTGGAGTGACGCGTACGAGCAGTACTTC. Its translation is CAWSDAYEQYF.